This T cell receptor (beta chain) was captured by sequencing in a study of blood T cell repertoires in COVID-19. Overall study: The United States, Italy and Spain provided the acute and convalescent COVID-19 samples. PBMCs, B-cell-depleted T cells, or T cells provided the cDNA or gDNA that made up the material.

The CDR3 is made up of 16 amino acids. CDR1 MGHRA and CDR2 YSYEKL come from the germline V gene. With 0 bases clipped from V and 7 bases from J, the junction kept 9 bases outside the gene matches. Authors' processing steps: Amplifying reference gene primers gave estimates of nucleated cell counts. TCRdb's copy holds only in-frame clones and misses some; the assay was immunoSEQ multiplex PCR. The V and J calls and the clone size are those of that table, but D and trimming were determined from the DNA. The sample contains under 140,000 clones, 70% to 90% of which appear only once. What was sequenced was peripheral blood. V usage is TRBV4-1 and J usage is TRBJ1-5, with 7 nucleotides matching TRBD1. This sequence was found in a woman aged 45-65 years with acute or convalescent COVID-19. This chain's CDR3 is CASSQETGAIGQPQHF. CDR3 nucleotides: TGCGCCAGCAGCCAAGAAACAGGGGCAATCGGCCAGCCCCAGCATTTT.